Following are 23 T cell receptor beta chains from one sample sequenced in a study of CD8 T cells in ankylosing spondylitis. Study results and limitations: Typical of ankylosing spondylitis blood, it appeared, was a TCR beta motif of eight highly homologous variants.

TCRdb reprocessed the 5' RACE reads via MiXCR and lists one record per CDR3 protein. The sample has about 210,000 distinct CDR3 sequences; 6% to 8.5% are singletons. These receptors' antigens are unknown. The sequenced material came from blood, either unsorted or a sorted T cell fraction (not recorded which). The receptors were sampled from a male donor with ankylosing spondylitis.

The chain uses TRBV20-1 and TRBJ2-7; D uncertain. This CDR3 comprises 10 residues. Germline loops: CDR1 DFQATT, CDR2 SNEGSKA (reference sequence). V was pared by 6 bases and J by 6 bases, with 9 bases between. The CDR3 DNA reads TGCAGTGCCTACCAAGTCGAGCAGTACTTC. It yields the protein CSAYQVEQYF.

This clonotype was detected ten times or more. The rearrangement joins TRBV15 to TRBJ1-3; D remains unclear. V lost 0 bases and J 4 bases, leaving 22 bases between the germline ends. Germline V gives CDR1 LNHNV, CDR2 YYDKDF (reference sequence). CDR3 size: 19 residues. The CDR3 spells CATSRDSRVSLIAGNTIYF. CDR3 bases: TGTGCCACCAGCAGAGATAGTCGCGTCTCTCTAATTGCCGGAAACACCATATATTTT. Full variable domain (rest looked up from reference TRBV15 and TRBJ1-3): DAMVIQNPRYQVTQFGKPVTLSCSQTLNHNVMYWYQQKSSQAPKLLFHYYDKDFNNEADTPDNFQSRRPNTSFCFLDIRSPGLGDTAMYLCATSRDSRVSLIAGNTIYFGEGSWLTVV.

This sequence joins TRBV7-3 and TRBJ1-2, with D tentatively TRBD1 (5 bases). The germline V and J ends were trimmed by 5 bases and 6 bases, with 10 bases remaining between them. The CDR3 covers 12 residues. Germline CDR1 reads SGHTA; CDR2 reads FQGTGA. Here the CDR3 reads CASSPGADGYTF. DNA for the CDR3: TGTGCCAGCAGCCCCGGGGCCGATGGCTACACCTTC.

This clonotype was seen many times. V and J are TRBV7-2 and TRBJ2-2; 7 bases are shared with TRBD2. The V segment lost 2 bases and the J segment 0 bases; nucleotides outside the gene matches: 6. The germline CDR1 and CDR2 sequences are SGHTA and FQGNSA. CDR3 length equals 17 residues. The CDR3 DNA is TGTGCCAGCAGCTTACGATTTCGGGGGGCGAACACCGGGGAGCTGTTTTTT. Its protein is CASSLRFRGANTGELFF. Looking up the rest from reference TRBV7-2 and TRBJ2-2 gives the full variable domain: GAGVSQSPSNKVTEKGKDVELRCDPISGHTALYWYRQSLGQGLEFLIYFQGNSAPDKSGLPSDRFSAERTGGSVSTLTIQRTQQEDSAVYLCASSLRFRGANTGELFFGEGSRLTVL.

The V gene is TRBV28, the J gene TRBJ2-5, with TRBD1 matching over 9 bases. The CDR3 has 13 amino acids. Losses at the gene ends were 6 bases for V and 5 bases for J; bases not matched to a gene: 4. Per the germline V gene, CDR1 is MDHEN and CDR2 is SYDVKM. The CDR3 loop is CASRGTGWETQYF. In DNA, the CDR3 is TGTGCCAGCAGGGGGACAGGGTGGGAGACCCAGTACTTC.

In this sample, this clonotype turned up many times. The CDR3 protein is CASSPGESGNTIYF. The CDR3 DNA is TGTGCCAGCAGTCCGGGGGAGTCCGGAAACACCATATATTTT. This chain links TRBV6-1 with TRBJ1-3; possible D gene TRBD1, 5 bases. From germline, CDR1 is MNHNS and CDR2 SASEGT. The V and J ends lost 5 bases and 4 bases respectively, with 12 bases between them. The CDR3 contains 14 residues.

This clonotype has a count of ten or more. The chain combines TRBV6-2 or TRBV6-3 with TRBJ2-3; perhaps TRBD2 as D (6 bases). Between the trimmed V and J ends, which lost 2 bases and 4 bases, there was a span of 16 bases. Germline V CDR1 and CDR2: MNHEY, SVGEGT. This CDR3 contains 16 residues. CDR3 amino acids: CASSYPLLEGADTQYF. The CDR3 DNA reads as TGTGCCAGCAGTTACCCCCTGTTGGAGGGCGCAGATACGCAGTATTTT.

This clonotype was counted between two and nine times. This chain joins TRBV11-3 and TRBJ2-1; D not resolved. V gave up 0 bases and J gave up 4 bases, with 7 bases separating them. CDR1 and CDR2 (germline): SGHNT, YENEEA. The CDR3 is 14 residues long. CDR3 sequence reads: CASSLEVGYNEQFF. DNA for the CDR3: TGTGCCAGCAGCTTAGAGGTCGGATACAATGAGCAGTTCTTC.

In DNA, the CDR3 is TGCGCCAGCAGCAACAGGGCCCCCGGGGAGCTGTTTTTT. It is translated as CASSNRAPGELFF. The chain employs TRBV5-1 and TRBJ2-2; a possible D gene is TRBD1 (6 bases). Per germline, CDR1 SGHRS and CDR2 YFSETQ. Trimming took off 4 bases at V and 6 bases at J, with 10 bases between the two ends. This CDR3 spans 13 amino acids.

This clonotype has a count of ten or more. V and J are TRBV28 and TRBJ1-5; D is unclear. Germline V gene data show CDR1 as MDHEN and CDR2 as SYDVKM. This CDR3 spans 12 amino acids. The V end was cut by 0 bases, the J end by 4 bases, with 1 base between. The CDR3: CASSLWNQPQHF. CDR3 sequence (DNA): TGTGCCAGCAGTTTATGGAATCAGCCCCAGCATTTT.

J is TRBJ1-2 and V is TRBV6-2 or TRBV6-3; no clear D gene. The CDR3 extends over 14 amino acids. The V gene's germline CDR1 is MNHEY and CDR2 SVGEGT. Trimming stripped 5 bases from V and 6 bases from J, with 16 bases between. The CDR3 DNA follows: TGTGCCAGCAGTAACCCGGACGGCAAAGATGGCTACACCTTC. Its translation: CASSNPDGKDGYTF.

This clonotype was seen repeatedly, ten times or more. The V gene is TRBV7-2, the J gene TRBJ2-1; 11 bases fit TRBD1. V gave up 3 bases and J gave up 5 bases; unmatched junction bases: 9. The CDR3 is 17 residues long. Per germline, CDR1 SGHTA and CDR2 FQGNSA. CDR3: CASSFGRTGGKHNEQFF. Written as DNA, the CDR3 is TGTGCCAGCAGCTTTGGTCGGACAGGGGGCAAACACAATGAGCAGTTCTTC.

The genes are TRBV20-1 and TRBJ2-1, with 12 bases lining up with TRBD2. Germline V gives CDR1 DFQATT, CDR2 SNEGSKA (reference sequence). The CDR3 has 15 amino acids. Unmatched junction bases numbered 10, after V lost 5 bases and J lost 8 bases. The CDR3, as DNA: TGCAGTGCTCCCCGGACTAGCGGGGTTGTGGATGAGCAGTTCTTC. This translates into CSAPRTSGVVDEQFF.

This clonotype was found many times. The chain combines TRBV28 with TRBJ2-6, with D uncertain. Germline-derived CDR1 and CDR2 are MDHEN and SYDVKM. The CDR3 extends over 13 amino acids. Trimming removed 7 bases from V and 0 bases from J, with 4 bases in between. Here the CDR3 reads CASKGSGANVLTF. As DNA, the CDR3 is TGTGCCAGCAAGGGCTCTGGGGCCAACGTCCTGACTTTC.

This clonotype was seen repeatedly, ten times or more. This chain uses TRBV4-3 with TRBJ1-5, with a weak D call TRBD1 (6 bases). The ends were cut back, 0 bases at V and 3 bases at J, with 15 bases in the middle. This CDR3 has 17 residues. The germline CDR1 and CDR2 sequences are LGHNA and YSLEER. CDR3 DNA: TGCGCCAGCAGCCAAGATTGGGATACAGGGAACAATCAGCCCCAGCATTTT. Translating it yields CASSQDWDTGNNQPQHF.

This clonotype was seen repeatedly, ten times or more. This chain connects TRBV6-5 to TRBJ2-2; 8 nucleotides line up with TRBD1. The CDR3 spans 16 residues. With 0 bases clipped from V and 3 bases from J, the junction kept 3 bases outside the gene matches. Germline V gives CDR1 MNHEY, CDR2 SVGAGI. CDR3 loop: CASSYSLDRDTGELFF. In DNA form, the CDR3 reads TGTGCCAGCAGTTACTCACTGGACAGGGACACCGGGGAGCTGTTTTTT.

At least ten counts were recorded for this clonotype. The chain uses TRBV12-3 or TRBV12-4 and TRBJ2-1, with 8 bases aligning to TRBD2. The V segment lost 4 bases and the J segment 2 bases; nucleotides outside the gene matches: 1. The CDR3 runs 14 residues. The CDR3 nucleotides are TGTGCCAGCAGTTCTAGCGGGCCCTACAATGAGCAGTTCTTC. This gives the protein CASSSSGPYNEQFF.

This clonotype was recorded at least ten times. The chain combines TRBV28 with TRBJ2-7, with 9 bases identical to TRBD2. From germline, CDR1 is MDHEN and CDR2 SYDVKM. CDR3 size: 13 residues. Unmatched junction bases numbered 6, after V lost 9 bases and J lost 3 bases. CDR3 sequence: CASGLAGNYEQYF. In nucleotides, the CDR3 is TGTGCCAGTGGTCTAGCGGGAAACTACGAGCAGTACTTC.

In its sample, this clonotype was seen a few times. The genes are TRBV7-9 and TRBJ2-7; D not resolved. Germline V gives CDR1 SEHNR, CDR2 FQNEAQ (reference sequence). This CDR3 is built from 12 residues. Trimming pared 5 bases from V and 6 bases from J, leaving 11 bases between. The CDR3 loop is CASSTAPGEQYF. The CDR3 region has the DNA TGTGCCAGCAGCACCGCCCCGGGCGAGCAGTACTTC.

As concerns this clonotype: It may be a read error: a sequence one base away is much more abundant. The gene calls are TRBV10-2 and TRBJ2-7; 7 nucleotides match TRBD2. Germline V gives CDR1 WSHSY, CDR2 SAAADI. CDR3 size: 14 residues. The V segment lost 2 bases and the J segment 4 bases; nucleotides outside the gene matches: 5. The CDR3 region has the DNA TGCGCCAGCAGTGAGAAGGGACTAATTTACGAGCAGTACTTC. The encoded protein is CASSEKGLIYEQYF.

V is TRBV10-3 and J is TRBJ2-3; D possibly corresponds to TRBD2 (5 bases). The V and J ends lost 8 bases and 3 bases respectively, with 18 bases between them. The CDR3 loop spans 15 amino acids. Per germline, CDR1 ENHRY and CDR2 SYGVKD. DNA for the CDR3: TGTGCCATCCGTGGAGGACCCTCGGCGACAGATACGCAGTATTTT. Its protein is CAIRGGPSATDTQYF.

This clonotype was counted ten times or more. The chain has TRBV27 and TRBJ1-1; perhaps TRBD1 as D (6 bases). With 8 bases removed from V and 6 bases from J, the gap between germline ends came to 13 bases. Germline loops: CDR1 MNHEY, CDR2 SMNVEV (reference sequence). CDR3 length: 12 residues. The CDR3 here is CASGPGGPEAFF. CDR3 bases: TGTGCCAGCGGGCCCGGGGGGCCTGAAGCTTTCTTT.

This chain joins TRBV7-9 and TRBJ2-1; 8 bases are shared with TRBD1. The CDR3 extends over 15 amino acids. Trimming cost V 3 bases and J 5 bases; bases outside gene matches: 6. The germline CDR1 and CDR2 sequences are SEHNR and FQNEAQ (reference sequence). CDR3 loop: CASSFRQGTHNEQFF. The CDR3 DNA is TGTGCCAGCAGCTTCCGACAGGGGACCCACAATGAGCAGTTCTTC.